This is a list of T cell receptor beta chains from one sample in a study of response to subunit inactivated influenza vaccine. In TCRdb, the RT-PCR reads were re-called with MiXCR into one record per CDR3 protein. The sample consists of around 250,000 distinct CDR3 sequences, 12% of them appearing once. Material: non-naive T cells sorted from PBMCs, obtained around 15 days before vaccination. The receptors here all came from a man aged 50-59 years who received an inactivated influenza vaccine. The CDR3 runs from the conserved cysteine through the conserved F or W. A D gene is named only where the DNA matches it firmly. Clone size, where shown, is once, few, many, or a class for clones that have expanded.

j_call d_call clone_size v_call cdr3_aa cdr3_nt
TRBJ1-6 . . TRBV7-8 CASSLSRTPILNNSPLHF TGTGCCAGCAGCTTATCCCGGACCCCGATCCTAAATAATTCACCCCTCCACTTT
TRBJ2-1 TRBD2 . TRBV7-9 CASSFWTSGNEQFF TGTGCCAGCAGCTTCTGGACTAGCGGCAATGAGCAGTTCTTC
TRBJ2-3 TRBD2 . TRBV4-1 CASSQVRLAGNTDTQYF TGCGCCAGCAGCCAAGTTCGTCTAGCGGGAAACACAGATACGCAGTATTTT
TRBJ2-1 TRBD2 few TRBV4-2 CASSHLSGSRNEQFF TGTGCCAGCAGCCATCTTAGCGGGAGTAGGAATGAGCAGTTCTTC
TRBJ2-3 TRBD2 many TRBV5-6 CASSLSSGITDTQYF TGTGCCAGCAGCTTGTCTAGCGGGATTACAGATACGCAGTATTTT
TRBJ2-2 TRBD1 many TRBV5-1 CASSKTGDRTGELFF TGCGCCAGCTCAAAAACAGGGGATCGCACCGGGGAGCTGTTTTTT
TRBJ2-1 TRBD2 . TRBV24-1 CATSDGGRASEQFF TGTGCCACCAGTGATGGCGGGAGGGCCTCTGAGCAGTTCTTC
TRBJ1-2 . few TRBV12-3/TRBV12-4 CASSSGPSYGYTF TGTGCCAGCAGTTCGGGACCGAGCTATGGCTACACCTTC
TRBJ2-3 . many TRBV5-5 CASSPQDRDTQYF TGTGCCAGCAGCCCGCAGGACAGAGATACGCAGTATTTT
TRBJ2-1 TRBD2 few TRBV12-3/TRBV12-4 CASSMGLADNEQFF TGTGCCAGCAGTATGGGACTAGCGGACAATGAGCAGTTCTTC
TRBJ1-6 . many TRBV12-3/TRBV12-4 CASSQGTGQTLHF TGTGCCAGCAGTCAAGGGACGGGTCAAACCCTCCACTTT
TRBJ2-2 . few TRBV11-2 CASSRGTVPGELFF TGTGCCAGCAGCCGGGGGACAGTTCCCGGGGAGCTGTTTTTT
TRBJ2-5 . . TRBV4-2 CASSQIQGGGETQYF TGTGCCAGCAGCCAAATACAGGGTGGCGGGGAGACCCAGTACTTC
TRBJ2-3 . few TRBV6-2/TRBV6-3 CASSFQGDTQYF TGTGCCAGCAGTTTCCAAGGAGATACGCAGTATTTT
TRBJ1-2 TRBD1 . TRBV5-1 CASSVYRDSAFGYTF TGCGCCAGCAGCGTATACCGGGACAGCGCCTTTGGCTACACCTTC
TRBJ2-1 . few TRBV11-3 CASSLGTYGTFYNEQFF TGTGCCAGCAGCTTAGGGACTTACGGGACTTTCTACAATGAGCAGTTCTTC
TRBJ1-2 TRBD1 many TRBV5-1 CASSLGDSRFTYGYTF TGCGCCAGCAGCTTGGGGGACAGTCGATTCACCTATGGCTACACCTTC
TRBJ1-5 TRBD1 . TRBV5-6 CALRGRCWCQPQHF TGTGCCCTAAGGGGGCGGTGCTGGTGTCAGCCCCAGCATTTT
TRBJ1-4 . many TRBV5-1 CASSLDQGEKLFF TGCGCCAGCAGCTTGGATCAGGGAGAAAAACTGTTTTTT
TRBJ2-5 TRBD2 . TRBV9 CASSDLAGGQETQYF TGTGCCAGCAGCGACTTAGCGGGAGGGCAAGAGACCCAGTACTTC
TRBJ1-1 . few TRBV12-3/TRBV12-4 CASSLKATNTEAFF TGTGCCAGCAGTTTAAAGGCAACTAACACTGAAGCTTTCTTT
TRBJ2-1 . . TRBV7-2 CASSLSGYYNEQFF TGTGCCAGCAGCTTGTCGGGGTACTACAATGAGCAGTTCTTC
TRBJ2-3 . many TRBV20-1 CSANGASGGDTQYF TGCAGTGCTAATGGGGCGTCCGGAGGGGATACGCAGTATTTT
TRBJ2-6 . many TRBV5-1 CASSRDQGPGANVLTF TGCGCCAGCAGCAGAGACCAGGGCCCTGGGGCCAACGTCCTGACTTTC
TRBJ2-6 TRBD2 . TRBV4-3 CASSRTSGGAASGANVLTF TGCGCCAGCAGCCGGACTAGCGGGGGGGCCGCTTCTGGGGCCAACGTCCTGACTTTC
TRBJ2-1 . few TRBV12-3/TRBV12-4 CASSTTSSYNEQFF TGTGCCAGCAGCACGACCAGCTCCTACAATGAGCAGTTCTTC
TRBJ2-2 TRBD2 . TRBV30 CAWATSGSGNTGELFF TGTGCCTGGGCGACTAGCGGGAGTGGTAACACCGGGGAGCTGTTTTTT
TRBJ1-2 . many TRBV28 CASSRDTGYTF TGTGCCAGCAGTCGGGACACTGGCTACACCTTC
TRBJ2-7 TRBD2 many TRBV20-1 CSASLAGEGEQYF TGCAGTGCTAGCCTAGCGGGGGAGGGCGAGCAGTACTTC
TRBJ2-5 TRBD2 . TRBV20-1 CSARDKLLAGDPQETQYF TGCAGTGCTAGAGATAAGTTGCTAGCGGGGGACCCGCAAGAGACCCAGTACTTC
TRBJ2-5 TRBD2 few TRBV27 CASSRPGLTETQYF TGTGCCAGCAGTAGACCGGGACTAACAGAGACCCAGTACTTC
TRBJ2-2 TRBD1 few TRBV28 CASSSPDRGSPGELFF TGTGCCAGCAGTTCACCGGACAGGGGGAGCCCCGGGGAGCTGTTTTTT
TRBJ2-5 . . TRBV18 CASSPLGTQYF TGTGCCAGCTCACCATTAGGGACCCAGTACTTC
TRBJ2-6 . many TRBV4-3 CASSQDLKGSSGANVLTF TGCGCCAGCAGCCAAGATTTAAAGGGGTCCTCTGGGGCCAACGTCCTGACTTTC
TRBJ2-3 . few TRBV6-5 CASSYSIGQPQQYF TGTGCCAGCAGTTACTCGATTGGGCAGCCACAGCAGTATTTT
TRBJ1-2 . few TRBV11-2 CASSFGFNYGYTF TGTGCCAGCAGCTTCGGGTTTAACTATGGCTACACCTTC
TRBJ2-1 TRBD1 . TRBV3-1 CASSQGGTDEQFF TGTGCCAGCAGCCAAGGGGGGACAGATGAGCAGTTCTTC
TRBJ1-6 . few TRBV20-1 CSASGLTPLHF TGCAGTGCTAGTGGCCTGACACCCCTCCACTTT
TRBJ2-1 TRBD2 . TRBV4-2 CASSQERTSGGPRSYNEQFF TGTGCCAGCAGCCAAGAACGGACTAGCGGGGGGCCCCGCTCCTACAATGAGCAGTTCTTC
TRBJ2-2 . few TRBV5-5 CASSLGAGRATGELFF TGTGCCAGCAGCTTGGGCGCGGGGCGCGCCACCGGGGAGCTGTTTTTT
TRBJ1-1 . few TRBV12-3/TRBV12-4 CASSFGLGATEAFF TGTGCCAGCAGTTTTGGACTGGGGGCCACTGAAGCTTTCTTT
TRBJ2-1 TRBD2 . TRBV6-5 CASSYDASGIYEQFF TGTGCCAGCAGTTACGACGCTAGCGGGATCTATGAGCAGTTCTTC
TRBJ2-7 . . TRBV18 CASSPTPDSYYEQYF TGTGCCAGCTCACCAACTCCCGATTCCTACTACGAGCAGTACTTC
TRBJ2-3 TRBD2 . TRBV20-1 CSARDLRLAGGGTDTQYF TGCAGTGCCAGAGACCTCAGACTAGCGGGGGGCGGCACAGATACGCAGTATTTT
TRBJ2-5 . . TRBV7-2 CASSRSTMETQYF TGTGCCAGCAGCCGGAGTACGATGGAGACCCAGTACTTC
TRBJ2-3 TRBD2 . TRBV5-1 CASSLGLAGVTTDTQYF TGCGCCAGCAGCTTGGGACTAGCGGGGGTAACCACAGATACGCAGTATTTT
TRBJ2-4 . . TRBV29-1 CSVVGKNIQYF TGCAGCGTTGTGGGTAAAAACATTCAGTACTTC
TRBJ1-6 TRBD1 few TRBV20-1 CSASPQGAYNSPLHF TGCAGTGCTAGTCCTCAGGGGGCCTATAATTCACCCCTCCACTTT